This T cell receptor beta chain was recorded in a study of blood T cell repertoires in COVID-19. Study at large: Spain, Italy and the United States supplied samples that represented acute and convalescent COVID-19. The cDNA or gDNA used as material had been derived from T cells, B-cell-depleted T cells, or PBMCs.

In the original processing: Estimates of nucleated cell counts were drawn from the amplification of reference gene primers. The table came from immunoSEQ multiplex PCR; TCRdb's copy has only in-frame clones and leaves some out. The V and J calls and clone size are taken from that table; D and trimming were inferred from the DNA. The sample shows around 190,000 clones, about 88% of them seen only once. Germline CDR1 is LGHDT and CDR2 is YNNKEL (reference sequence). This CDR3 spans 13 amino acids. After removal of 4 bases from V and 7 bases from J, the junction contained 4 bases not matched to a gene. J is TRBJ1-5 and V is TRBV3-1 (or the pseudogene TRBV3-2), with TRBD1 matching over 7 bases. The clonotype originates from a man aged 50 to 59 with COVID-19, enrolled during active disease. Sequencing used peripheral blood. The CDR3 sequence: CASSRDRVQPQHF. The CDR3 nucleotides are TGTGCCAGCAGCCGAGACAGGGTCCAGCCCCAGCATTTT.